The T cell receptor beta chain under discussion was sequenced for a study of blood T cell repertoires in COVID-19 (dated by TCRdb to between 2020 and 2021). Describing the broader study: Samples covering the acute and convalescent phases of COVID-19 were provided by collaborators in the United States, Italy and Spain. Sample metadata almost always included a de-identified subject ID, COVID-19 status, age in years and sex. Where HLA class I and class II types were available, the types were taken from metadata supplied by the sample provider, not from assay-based typing. The repertoires were released in a freely available public database intended as a resource for research on the immune response to SARS-CoV-2. Subjects who had been exposed to COVID-19, were actively infected with it, or had recovered from it provided the deeply sampled blood TCRbeta repertoires that made up the dataset. Samples were obtained from the ongoing ImmuneRACE study (first 160 participants) and from 1,254 subjects provided by 6 global collaborators. The material from the prospective study consisted of cDNA or gDNA derived from T cells, B-cell-depleted T cells, or PBMCs. Broad study findings and their caveats: Clinical and demographic metadata were provided uncurated, with the amount varying by source and participant.

Reading from cysteine to phenylalanine, the CDR3 counts 13 amino acids. Only the CDR3 DNA is retained, 39 bases long and in frame from the first base. V is clipped by 5 bases and J by 6 bases, and the sequence between their germline boundaries is 13 bases long. CDR1 and CDR2, looked up from the germline V gene, are MDHEN and SYDVKM. One collaborating source in Seattle enrolled patients while the patients were actively infected and followed the patients over time throughout the course of disease. Whole blood was collected in K2EDTA tubes by collaborating institutions according to the institutions' own protocols. Collaborator samples were shipped for TCRbeta analysis as frozen whole blood, isolated PBMCs, or DNA extracted from either sample type. TCRbeta CDR3 regions were amplified from genomic DNA by means of the immunoSEQ Assay, a bias-controlled multiplex PCR. The authors' analysis ran thus. Within the assay, amplification of reference gene primers was used to estimate how many nucleated cells each sample contained. To quantify the absolute abundance of each unique TCRbeta CDR3 rearrangement, sequence reads were collapsed and filtered. For each sample, productive Simpson clonality was calculated as the square root of Simpson's diversity index over productive rearrangements. Held by TCRdb, this immuneACCESS table contains in-frame sequences only and omits some clones. Under half of the omission traces to an unresolved V gene where checked; the cause of the rest is unknown. D and trimming come from the DNA, and the V and J calls and clone size come from that table. The sample table lists around 210,000 clones, 85% of them with a count of one. Of the sample, approximately 5.1% falls within the top ten clones.

On this clone itself: Its antigen is still unknown. Base qualities are not provided; no much larger clone lies one nucleotide away.

The TCR originated in a man aged 45 to 65 with COVID-19, enrolled during active disease. Recombination connected TRBV28 to TRBJ1-1, with no confidently assigned D gene. The sample comprised peripheral blood. The nucleotide sequence is given as TGTGCCAGCAGTAAGTTCCTAGGCGCTGAAGCTTTCTTT. The encoded protein is CASSKFLGAEAFF. Where the CDR3 stops, the reference TRBV28 and TRBJ1-1 genes take over; the full variable domain is DVKVTQSSRYLVKRTGEKVFLECVQDMDHENMFWYRQDPGLGLRLIYFSYDVKMKEKGDIPEGYSVSREKKERFSLILESASTNQTSMYLCASSKFLGAEAFFGQGTRLTVV.